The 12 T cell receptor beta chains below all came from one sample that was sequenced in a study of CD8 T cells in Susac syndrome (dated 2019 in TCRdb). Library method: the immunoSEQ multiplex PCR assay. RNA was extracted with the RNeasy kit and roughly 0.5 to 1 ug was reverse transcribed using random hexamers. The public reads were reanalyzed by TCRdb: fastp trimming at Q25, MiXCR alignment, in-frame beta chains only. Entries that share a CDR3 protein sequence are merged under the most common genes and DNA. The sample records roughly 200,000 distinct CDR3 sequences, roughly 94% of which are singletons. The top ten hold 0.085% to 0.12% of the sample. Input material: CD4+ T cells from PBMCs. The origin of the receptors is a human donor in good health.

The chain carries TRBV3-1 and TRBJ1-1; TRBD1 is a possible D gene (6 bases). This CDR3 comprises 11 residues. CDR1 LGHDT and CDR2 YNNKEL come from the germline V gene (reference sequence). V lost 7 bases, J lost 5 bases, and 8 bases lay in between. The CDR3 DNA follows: TGTGCCAGCATCAGGGGTACTGAAGCTTTCTTT. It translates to CASIRGTEAFF.

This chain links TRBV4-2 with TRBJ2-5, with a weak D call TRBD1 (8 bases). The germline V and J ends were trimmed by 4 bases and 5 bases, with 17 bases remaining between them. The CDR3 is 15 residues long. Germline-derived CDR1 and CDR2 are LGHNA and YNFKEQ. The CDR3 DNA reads TGTGCCAGCAGCCCTACCGGACAGGGAGGGGAGACCCAGTACTTC. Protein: CASSPTGQGGETQYF.

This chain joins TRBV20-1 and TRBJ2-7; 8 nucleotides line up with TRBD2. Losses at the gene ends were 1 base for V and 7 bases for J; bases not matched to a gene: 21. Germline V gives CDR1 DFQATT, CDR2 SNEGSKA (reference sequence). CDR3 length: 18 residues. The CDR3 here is CSARVGGRTPFDLREQYF. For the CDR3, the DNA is TGCAGTGCTAGAGTTGGCGGGAGGACTCCATTCGATTTGAGGGAGCAGTACTTC.

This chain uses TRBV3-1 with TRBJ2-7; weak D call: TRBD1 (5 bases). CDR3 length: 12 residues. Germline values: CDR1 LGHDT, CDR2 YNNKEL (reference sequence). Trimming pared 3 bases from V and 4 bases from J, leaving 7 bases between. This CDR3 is CASSQDTYEQYF. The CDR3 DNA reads TGTGCCAGCAGCCAGGACACATACGAGCAGTACTTC.

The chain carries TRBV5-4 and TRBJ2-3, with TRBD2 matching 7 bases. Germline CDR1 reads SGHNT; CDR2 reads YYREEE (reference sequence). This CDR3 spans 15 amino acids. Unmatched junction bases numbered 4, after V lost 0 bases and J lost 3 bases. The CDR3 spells CASSLVRGGTDTQYF. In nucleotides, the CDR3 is TGTGCCAGCAGCTTGGTTAGGGGAGGGACAGATACGCAGTATTTT.

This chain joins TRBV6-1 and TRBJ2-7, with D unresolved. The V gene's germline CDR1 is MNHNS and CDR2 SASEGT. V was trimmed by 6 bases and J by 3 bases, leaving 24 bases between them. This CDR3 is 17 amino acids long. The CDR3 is CASSPPGDQSAYYEQYF. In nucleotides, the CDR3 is TGTGCCAGCAGCCCTCCTGGAGACCAGTCGGCATACTACGAGCAGTACTTC.

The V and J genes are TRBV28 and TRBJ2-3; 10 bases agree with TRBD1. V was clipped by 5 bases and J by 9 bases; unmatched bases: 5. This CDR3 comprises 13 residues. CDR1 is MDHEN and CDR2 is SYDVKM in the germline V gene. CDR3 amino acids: CASSARQGATQYF. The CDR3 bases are TGTGCCAGCAGTGCAAGACAGGGGGCGACGCAGTATTTT. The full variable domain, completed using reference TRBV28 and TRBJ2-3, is DVKVTQSSRYLVKRTGEKVFLECVQDMDHENMFWYRQDPGLGLRLIYFSYDVKMKEKGDIPEGYSVSREKKERFSLILESASTNQTSMYLCASSARQGATQYFGPGTRLTVL.

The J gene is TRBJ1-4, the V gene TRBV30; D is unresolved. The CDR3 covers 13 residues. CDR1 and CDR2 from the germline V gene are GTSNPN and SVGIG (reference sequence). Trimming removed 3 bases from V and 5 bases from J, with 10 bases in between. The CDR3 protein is CAWSPGRNEKLFF. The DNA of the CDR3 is TGTGCCTGGAGCCCGGGGAGAAATGAAAAACTGTTTTTT.

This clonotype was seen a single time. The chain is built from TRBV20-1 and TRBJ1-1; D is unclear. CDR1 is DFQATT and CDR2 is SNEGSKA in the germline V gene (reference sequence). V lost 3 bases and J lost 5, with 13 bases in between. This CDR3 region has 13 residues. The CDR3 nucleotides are TGCAGTGCTAGTCGAGGGCTTGGGACTGAAGCTTTCTTT. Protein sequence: CSASRGLGTEAFF.

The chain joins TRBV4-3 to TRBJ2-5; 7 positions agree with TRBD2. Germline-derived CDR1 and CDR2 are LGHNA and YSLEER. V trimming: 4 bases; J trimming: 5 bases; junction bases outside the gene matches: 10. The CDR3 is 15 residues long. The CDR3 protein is CASSPLAGVGETQYF. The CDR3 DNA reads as TGCGCCAGCAGCCCCTTGGCGGGAGTTGGGGAGACCCAGTACTTC.

CDR3: CASSPLREGQTQYF. In nucleotides, the CDR3 is TGTGCCAGCAGCCCCCTGCGGGAGGGTCAGACCCAGTACTTC. The chain has TRBV7-9 and TRBJ2-5, with 9 bases that match TRBD2. From germline, CDR1 is SEHNR and CDR2 FQNEAQ (reference sequence). V shed 5 bases and J 6 bases; nucleotides not matched to a gene: 7. This CDR3 spans 14 amino acids.

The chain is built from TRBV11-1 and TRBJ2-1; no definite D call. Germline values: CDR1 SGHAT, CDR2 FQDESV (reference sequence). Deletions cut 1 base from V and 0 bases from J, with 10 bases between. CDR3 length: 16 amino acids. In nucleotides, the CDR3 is TGTGCCAGCAGCTTAGACTGGGTGAGCTCCTACAATGAGCAGTTCTTC. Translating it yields CASSLDWVSSYNEQFF.